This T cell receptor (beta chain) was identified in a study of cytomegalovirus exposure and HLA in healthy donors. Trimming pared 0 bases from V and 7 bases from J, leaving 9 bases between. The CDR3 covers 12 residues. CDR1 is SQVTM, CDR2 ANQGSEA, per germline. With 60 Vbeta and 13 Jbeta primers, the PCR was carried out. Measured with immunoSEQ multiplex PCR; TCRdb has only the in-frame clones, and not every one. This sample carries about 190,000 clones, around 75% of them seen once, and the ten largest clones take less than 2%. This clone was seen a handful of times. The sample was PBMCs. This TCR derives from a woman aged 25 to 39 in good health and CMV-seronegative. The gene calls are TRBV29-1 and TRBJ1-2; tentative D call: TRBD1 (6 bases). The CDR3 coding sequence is TGCAGCGTTGAAGATCGCAGGGGTGGCTACACCTTC. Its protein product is CSVEDRRGGYTF.